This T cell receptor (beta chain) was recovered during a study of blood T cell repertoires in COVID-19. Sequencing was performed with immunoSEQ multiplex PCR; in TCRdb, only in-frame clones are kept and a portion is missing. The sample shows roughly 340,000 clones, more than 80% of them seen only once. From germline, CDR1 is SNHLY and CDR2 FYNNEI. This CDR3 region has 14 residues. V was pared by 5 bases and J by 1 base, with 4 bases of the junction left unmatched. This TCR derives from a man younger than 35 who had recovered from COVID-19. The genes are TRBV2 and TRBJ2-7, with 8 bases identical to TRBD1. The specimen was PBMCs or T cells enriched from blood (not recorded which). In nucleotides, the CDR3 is TGTGCCAGCAGTAGCCGGGACAGGTCCTACGAGCAGTACTTC. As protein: CASSSRDRSYEQYF.